This T cell receptor (beta chain) was recorded in a study of blood T cell repertoires in COVID-19. Per the study methods: Amplifying reference gene primers gave estimates of nucleated cell counts. Clones were read by immunoSEQ multiplex PCR, and TCRdb kept only the in-frame ones, dropping some. V, J and clone size derive from that table, while D and trimming were established from the DNA sequence. The sample lists around 320,000 clones, 65% to 90% seen once, with 6% to 9% in the top ten. CDR3 length equals 14 residues. Trimming shortened V by 4 bases and J by 1 base, and 10 bases separated the two germline ends. From germline, CDR1 is MGHDK and CDR2 SYGVNS.

The chain carries TRBV25-1 and TRBJ1-1, with D uncertain. The sequenced material came from peripheral blood. This clonotype was obtained from a human donor in a cohort sampled during active COVID-19. As DNA, the CDR3 is TGTGCCAGCAGTGTCCACAGCCCGAACACTGAAGCTTTCTTT. Residues: CASSVHSPNTEAFF.